This is a list of T cell receptor beta chains from one sample in a study of vaccination effects on CD4 cells after COVID-19. Profiling relied on immunoSEQ multiplex PCR, and the TCRdb table lists in-frame clones only, not all of them. In the table there are 60,000 to 80,000 clones, over 70% of which are singletons. For these TCRs, the target antigens are not known. The sequenced sample was CD4+ T cells from PBMCs cultured without peptide, obtained after COVID-19 vaccination. All receptors derive from a human donor who received a COVID-19 vaccine. CDR3s include the opening cysteine and the closing phenylalanine or tryptophan. Fields, in order: D gene, V gene, clone size, J gene, CDR3 DNA, CDR3 protein. A D gene is named only where the DNA matches it firmly. Clone size is stated in some rows and not others, as once, few, many or a class when expanded.

>-|TRBV15|-|TRBJ1-5
TGTGCCACCAGCAGAAGCCAAGACGGGAATCAGCCCCAGCATTTT
CATSRSQDGNQPQHF
>-|TRBV6-6|-|TRBJ1-6
TGTGCCAACAGGGATCATGATAATTCACCCCTCCACTTT
CANRDHDNSPLHF
>-|TRBV5-4|-|TRBJ1-2
TGTGCCAGCAGCTTGGTCAGGAATGGTGGCTACACCTTC
CASSLVRNGGYTF
>-|TRBV7-8|few|TRBJ1-5
TGTGCCAGCAGCCAACACAGGGATTATAGCAATCAGCCCCAGCATTTT
CASSQHRDYSNQPQHF
>-|TRBV6-5|-|TRBJ2-1
TGTGCCAGCAGACGCGGACAGCCAAATGAGCAGTTCTTC
CASRRGQPNEQFF
>-|TRBV27|once|TRBJ1-3
TGTGCCAGCAGACAGTTCTCTGGAAACACCATATATTTT
CASRQFSGNTIYF
>-|TRBV4-1|-|TRBJ1-1
TGCGCCAGCAGCCATCCGGTAAAAAACCGGAACACTGAAGCTTTCTTT
CASSHPVKNRNTEAFF
>TRBD1|TRBV19|-|TRBJ2-5
TGTGCCAGTCGAGACAGGGGGCGAGAGACCCAGTACTTC
CASRDRGRETQYF
>-|TRBV24-1|-|TRBJ1-2
TGTGCCACCAGTGACGACGACACAGGCTATGGCTACACCTTC
CATSDDDTGYGYTF
>-|TRBV9|few|TRBJ1-4
TGTGCCAGCAGCGTAGGGGCACCAACTAATGAAAAACTGTTTTTT
CASSVGAPTNEKLFF
>-|TRBV5-1|few|TRBJ1-1
TGCGCCAGCAGCTTGGCGACAGGTGGGGACACTGAAGCTTTCTTT
CASSLATGGDTEAFF
>TRBD1|TRBV24-1|-|TRBJ2-5
TGTGCCACCAGTGTTGGACAGGGTGGCTACGGCAAAAGAACAGAGACCCAGTACTTC
CATSVGQGGYGKRTETQYF
>-|TRBV30|-|TRBJ1-2
TGTGCCTGGAGGGGGAAGGATGGGGCTAACTATGGCTACACCTTC
CAWRGKDGANYGYTF
>TRBD2|TRBV15|-|TRBJ2-1
TGTGCCACCAGCAGAGATCCGCTAGCGGCTAATGAGCAGTTCTTC
CATSRDPLAANEQFF
>-|TRBV5-1|-|TRBJ2-3
TGCGCCAGCAGCGAAGCTTCTAGCACAGATACGCAGTATTTT
CASSEASSTDTQYF
>-|TRBV5-1|-|TRBJ1-2
TGCGCCAGCAGCTTGTCGTTGGGGGAAGGCTACACCTTC
CASSLSLGEGYTF
>TRBD1|TRBV5-1|-|TRBJ2-5
TGCGCCAGCAGCTTTCTGACAGGGGGCAGGGAGACCCAGTACTTC
CASSFLTGGRETQYF
>-|TRBV9|-|TRBJ1-5
TGTGCCAGCAGCACTTGGGACGATGGCCAGCCCCAGCATTTT
CASSTWDDGQPQHF